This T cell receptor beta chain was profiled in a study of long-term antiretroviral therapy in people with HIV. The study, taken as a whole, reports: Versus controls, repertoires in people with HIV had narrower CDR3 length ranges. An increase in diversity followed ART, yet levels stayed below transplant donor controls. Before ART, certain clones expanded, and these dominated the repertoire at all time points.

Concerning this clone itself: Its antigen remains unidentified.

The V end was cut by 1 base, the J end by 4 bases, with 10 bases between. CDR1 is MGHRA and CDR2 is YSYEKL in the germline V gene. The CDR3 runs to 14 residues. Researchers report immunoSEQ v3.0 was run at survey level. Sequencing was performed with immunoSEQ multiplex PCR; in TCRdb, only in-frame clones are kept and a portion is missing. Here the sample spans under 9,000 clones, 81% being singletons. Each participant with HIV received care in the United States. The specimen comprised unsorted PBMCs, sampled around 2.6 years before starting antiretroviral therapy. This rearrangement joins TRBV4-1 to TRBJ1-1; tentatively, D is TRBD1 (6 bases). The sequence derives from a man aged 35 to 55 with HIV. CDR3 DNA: TGCGCCAGCAGCCAAGGACAGGTCGCCACTGAAGCTTTCTTT. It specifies CASSQGQVATEAFF.